Shown below are 7 T cell receptor beta chains from a single sample sequenced in a study of T cells in localized non-small cell lung cancer. The data were produced by immunoSEQ multiplex PCR, yet TCRdb's version contains in-frame clones alone and is incomplete. Of fewer than 30,000 clones listed, 90% are singletons. Here the sequenced sample was peripheral blood, taken before any cancer treatment. The receptors stem from a woman aged 40 to 75 with stage I lung adenocarcinoma.

This chain joins TRBV6-5 and TRBJ1-3; a weak D match, TRBD1 (6 bases). The germline V and J ends were trimmed by 7 bases and 4 bases, with 17 bases remaining between them. The CDR3 sequence is 15 residues long. In germline, CDR1 is MNHEY, CDR2 SVGAGI. In nucleotides, the CDR3 is TGTGCCAGCACCTCCCAGGGGTTTACAGGAAACACCATATATTTT. Translated, it gives CASTSQGFTGNTIYF.

This chain links TRBV7-2 with TRBJ2-1; D not certain. The germline V gene has CDR1 SGHTA and CDR2 FQGNSA. The CDR3 spans 13 residues. Trimming took 1 base from V and 7 from J, leaving 8 bases between them. The CDR3 DNA reads as TGTGCCAGCAGCTTAGTGCTTACGAATGAGCAGTTCTTC. Residues: CASSLVLTNEQFF. Full variable domain (remainder filled in from reference TRBV7-2 and TRBJ2-1): GAGVSQSPSNKVTEKGKDVELRCDPISGHTALYWYRQSLGQGLEFLIYFQGNSAPDKSGLPSDRFSAERTGGSVSTLTIQRTQQEDSAVYLCASSLVLTNEQFFGPGTRLTVL.

The J gene is TRBJ2-5, the V gene TRBV5-8; 15 bases line up with TRBD2. Germline V gives CDR1 SGHTS, CDR2 YDEGEE. The V and J ends lost 5 bases and 4 bases, in that order; junction bases with no gene match: 15. The CDR3 covers 19 residues. The DNA for the CDR3 is TGTGCCAGCAGTGCGGGACTAGCGGGAGGAAGAGGATTCGGAGAGACCCAGTACTTC. Translated: CASSAGLAGGRGFGETQYF.

This clone came up once. The V call is TRBV6-1, the J call TRBJ2-2; 11 nucleotides align to TRBD1. This CDR3 contains 15 residues. J was trimmed by 4 bases and V by 6 bases; bases with no gene match: 4. CDR1 and CDR2 from the germline V gene are MNHNS and SASEGT. The CDR3 reads CASRPGTGGTGELFF. The CDR3 DNA follows: TGTGCCAGCAGGCCCGGGACAGGGGGCACCGGGGAGCTGTTTTTT.

The chain employs TRBV19 and TRBJ2-1; D remains unclear. With 5 bases removed from V and 8 bases from J, the gap between germline ends came to 16 bases. The CDR3 totals 14 residues. Germline V lookup: CDR1 LNHDA, CDR2 SQIVND (reference sequence). CDR3: CASSSRLVIDEQFF. Here the CDR3 DNA reads TGTGCCAGTAGTTCTCGTCTAGTAATCGATGAGCAGTTCTTC.

The chain recombines TRBV2 with TRBJ1-2, with unresolved D. The length of the CDR3 is 13 residues. With 8 bases removed from V and 2 bases from J, the gap between germline ends came to 12 bases. In germline, CDR1 is SNHLY, CDR2 FYNNEI. The CDR3 DNA follows: TGTGCCAGCCGTGGTGACTTAAACTATGGCTACACCTTC. Protein: CASRGDLNYGYTF.

V and J are TRBV27 and TRBJ2-1, with D hard to call. Germline CDR1 reads MNHEY; CDR2 reads SMNVEV (reference sequence). The CDR3 contains 11 residues. Trimming removed 3 bases at V and 6 bases at J, with 3 bases between. CDR3 residues: CASSFGNEQFF. CDR3 DNA sequence: TGTGCCAGCAGTTTTGGCAATGAGCAGTTCTTC.